This entry is about one TCR beta chain. The target antigen is unknown. Trimming removed 1 base at V and 1 base at J, with 16 bases between. Germline assignment: CDR1 LNHDA and CDR2 SQIVND (reference sequence). The CDR3 totals 17 residues. MiXCR, applied by TCRdb to the reads, yields one record per CDR3 protein. The table lists around 340,000 distinct CDR3 sequences, about 28% of them singletons. The data derive from a study of T cell repertoires in cytomegalovirus infection. Study context: CMV epitopes used comprised recently identified HLA-C-restricted ones and well-studied HLA-B-restricted ones. CMV infection and matching HLA type were both indicated by public TCR beta signatures.

Study conclusions and caveats: There were HLA-C-restricted CMV-specific TCR beta clonotypes dominating the ex vivo response. Cumulated frequencies of public TCR beta families served to identify carriers of CMV plus the relevant HLA.

The sequences come from cultured PBMCs, collected from culture after CMV antigen stimulation. The clonotype comes from a human donor in good health (CMV status not recorded). Some clones in this sample may be carry-over from other donors' samples. V is TRBV19 and J is TRBJ1-2; D is undetermined. CDR3 loop: CASSIAAGGWGNYGYTF. CDR3 in DNA: TGTGCCAGTAGTATAGCCGCCGGCGGATGGGGTAACTATGGCTACACCTTC.